This T cell receptor beta chain was recorded in a study of blood T cell repertoires in COVID-19. About the research overall: Some COVID-19 samples were acute and others convalescent; all came from the United States, Italy and Spain. The analysed material was cDNA or gDNA that came from T cells, B-cell-depleted T cells, or PBMCs.

V gave up 5 bases and J gave up 5 bases, with 21 bases separating them. CDR1 and CDR2 from the germline V gene are KGHDR and SFDVKD. The CDR3 runs 17 residues. Per the study methods: Amplification of reference gene primers provided the estimated nucleated cell counts. Assay: immunoSEQ multiplex PCR; the TCRdb copy retains only in-frame clones and omits some. V and J calls plus clone size are reproduced from that table; the DNA served to infer D and trimming. The sample shows more than 300,000 clones, around 90% of them seen only once. Sequenced material: peripheral blood. The chain joins TRBV24-1 to TRBJ2-1, with D possibly TRBD2 on 7 matching bases. The sequence was collected from a young woman who had recovered from COVID-19. CDR3 in DNA: TGTGCCACCAGTGTTGGCACGGTGGGGGGGCTACACAATGAGCAGTTCTTC. Residues: CATSVGTVGGLHNEQFF.